The TCR beta chain described here comes from a study of blood T cell repertoires in COVID-19. Ages ranged from about 18 to 89 years, with residence in 24 US areas. Assignment of participants to cohorts was predicated upon participant-reported clinical history. Two negative PCRs, clearance, or symptom resolution were required of recovered Cohort 3 donors. This CDR3 has 15 amino acids. Germline V gives CDR1 KGHSH, CDR2 LQKENI. The ends lost 3 bases at V and 7 bases at J; junction bases unmatched: 7. Authors' methods: Amplifying reference gene primers gave estimates of nucleated cell counts. Here immunoSEQ multiplex PCR was the method, and the copy in TCRdb shows in-frame clones only, minus some. D and trimming come from the DNA, and the V and J calls and clone size come from that table. The repertoire holds 390,000 or so clones, with around nine tenths as singletons.

The receptor comes from a woman aged 45-65 years who had recovered from COVID-19. The chain employs TRBV18 and TRBJ1-5; 9 bases line up with TRBD1. The specimen sequenced was PBMCs or T cells enriched from blood (not recorded which). DNA for the CDR3: TGTGCCAGCTCACCTCCGGGACAGGGAACCCAGCCCCAGCATTTT. This codes for CASSPPGQGTQPQHF.